Below, 21 T cell receptor beta chains from the same sample are listed, as sequenced in a study of monozygotic twins with inflammatory bowel disease. Using the 5' RACE reads, TCRdb records one entry per CDR3 protein without DNA. The sample totals some 89,000 distinct CDR3 sequences. Sequencing was carried out using blood. All receptors derive from a human donor with ulcerative colitis or Crohn's disease, or a healthy co-twin of an affected twin (not recorded which).

The chain recombines TRBV7-8 with TRBJ2-2. From germline, CDR1 is SGHVS and CDR2 FQNEAQ. The length of the CDR3 is 15 residues. This chain's CDR3 is CASSLYSANTGELFF.

Here the CDR3 reads CASSKGLASKDTQYF. This sequence joins TRBV6-1 and TRBJ2-3; TCRdb's D call of TRBD2 is untestable without DNA. The CDR3 loop spans 15 amino acids. The germline V gene has CDR1 MNHNS and CDR2 SASEGT.

V usage is TRBV5-5 and J usage is TRBJ1-4; the TCRdb D gene call, TRBD1, has no DNA to confirm it. Looked up from germline, CDR1 is SGHKS and CDR2 is YYEKEE (reference sequence). The CDR3 consists of 15 residues. The CDR3 here is CASRTSGTGAEKLFF.

The V gene is TRBV20-1, the J gene TRBJ1-1; TCRdb's D gene call, TRBD1, goes unchecked for lack of DNA. Germline CDR1 reads DFQATT; CDR2 reads SNEGSKA (reference sequence). CDR3 length equals 15 residues. CDR3 loop: CSAPPVMDRGHEAFF.

The J gene is TRBJ1-1, the V gene TRBV27; absent DNA, TCRdb's TRBD1 call cannot be checked. The germline CDR1 and CDR2 sequences are MNHEY and SMNVEV (reference sequence). The CDR3 extends over 15 amino acids. CDR3 in amino acids: CASSLGGRINTEAFF.

The chain has TRBV5-1 and TRBJ2-3; the D gene TCRdb calls, TRBD1, cannot be checked with no DNA. CDR3 length equals 14 residues. Germline CDR1 reads SGHRS; CDR2 reads YFSETQ. This chain's CDR3 is CASAIQGGADTQYF.

V and J are TRBV5-1 and TRBJ1-4. The CDR3 extends over 12 amino acids. CDR1 is SGHRS and CDR2 is YFSETQ in the germline V gene. The CDR3 loop is CASSRNNEKLFF.

The chain couples TRBV18 to TRBJ2-2. Germline CDR1 is KGHSH and CDR2 is LQKENI. The CDR3 contains 15 residues. CDR3 region: CASSDRQPNTGELFF.

V usage is TRBV11-3 and J usage is TRBJ2-4; TCRdb returns TRBD2, unconfirmable since there is no DNA. Germline loops: CDR1 SGHNT, CDR2 YENEEA. This CDR3 comprises 14 residues. CDR3: CASTNPAGGGIQYF.

V and J are TRBV20-1 and TRBJ1-1. CDR3 length: 11 amino acids. Germline V gene lookup returns CDR1 DFQATT and CDR2 SNEGSKA (reference sequence). The CDR3: CSASEEGAAFF.

The V and J genes are TRBV6-1 and TRBJ1-3. The CDR3 extends over 14 amino acids. The germline gives CDR1 MNHNS, CDR2 SASEGT. The CDR3 loop is CASKQALSGNTIYF.

The V call is TRBV12-3 or TRBV12-4, the J call TRBJ2-7. CDR3 length: 12 residues. CDR3 amino acids: CASSLPPNEQYF.

V usage is TRBV7-8 and J usage is TRBJ2-1. Germline CDR1 SGHVS, CDR2 FQNEAQ. The CDR3 length is 12 residues. The CDR3 sequence is CASSRTMDEQFF.

The chain carries TRBV5-1 and TRBJ1-1; the TCRdb call, TRBD1, lacks DNA for checking. Looked up from germline, CDR1 is SGHRS and CDR2 is YFSETQ. The length of the CDR3 is 15 residues. The CDR3: CASSFQGGSNTEAFF.

This rearrangement joins TRBV12-3 or TRBV12-4 to TRBJ1-1; TCRdb's D gene call, TRBD1, goes unchecked for lack of DNA. The CDR3 covers 15 residues. This CDR3 is CASSSRTGENTEAFF.

The gene calls are TRBV6-1 and TRBJ1-2; TCRdb selects TRBD1, and the lack of DNA leaves this call unchecked. Germline V gene data show CDR1 as MNHNS and CDR2 as SASEGT. The length of the CDR3 is 14 residues. CDR3 protein: CASSTGAANYGYTF.

The chain uses TRBV29-1 and TRBJ1-1. The CDR3 spans 15 residues. The V gene's germline CDR1 is SQVTM and CDR2 ANQGSEA. CDR3 sequence reads: CSVEDYTVMNTEAFF.

V gene TRBV6-2 or TRBV6-3 combines with J gene TRBJ2-7; the D call from TCRdb, TRBD1, cannot be confirmed without DNA. Germline V gene lookup returns CDR1 MNHEY and CDR2 SVGEGT. The CDR3 length is 15 residues. CDR3 sequence reads: CASSPGGTYSYEQYF.

The chain has TRBV5-1 and TRBJ2-2. The germline CDR1 and CDR2 sequences are SGHRS and YFSETQ. This CDR3 region has 14 residues. CDR3 loop: CASSILVNTGELFF.

The chain carries TRBV6-1 and TRBJ2-1. The CDR3 runs to 15 residues. Germline CDR1 MNHNS, CDR2 SASEGT. The CDR3 is CASSEHRSAGDEQFF.

The CDR3 reads CASTSTGAGANVLTF. The chain links TRBV12-3 or TRBV12-4 to TRBJ2-6; TCRdb selects TRBD1, and the lack of DNA leaves this call unchecked. CDR3 length: 15 amino acids.